This T cell receptor beta chain was sequenced for a study of blood T cell repertoires in COVID-19. Study-wide context: Both acute and convalescent COVID-19 samples were obtained from the United States, Italy and Spain.

In the source study's methods: How many nucleated cells were present was estimated from reference gene primer amplification. The table came from immunoSEQ multiplex PCR; TCRdb's copy has only in-frame clones and leaves some out. V and J calls and clone size come straight from that table; D and trimming were deduced from the DNA. The sample contains roughly 230,000 clones, 85% to 90% of which appear only once. Trimming removed 4 bases at V and 5 bases at J, with 16 bases between. The CDR3 consists of 15 residues. Germline CDR1 is LNHDA and CDR2 is SQIVND (reference sequence). Enrolled during active infection, Seattle patients were then followed longitudinally.

This rearrangement joins TRBV19 to TRBJ2-3; D is perhaps TRBD1 (5 bases). The origin of this receptor is an older woman with COVID-19, enrolled during active disease. Sequencing was carried out using peripheral blood. The CDR3 DNA sequence: TGTGCCAGTAGTAGGGGCTTAGGCCTTCAAGATACGCAGTATTTT. Amino acid sequence: CASSRGLGLQDTQYF.